The 15 T cell receptor beta chains in this list originate from one sample, sequenced in a study of glioma-infiltrating T cells after dendritic cell vaccination. Repertoires were generated with immunoSEQ multiplex PCR, while TCRdb's copy carries only in-frame clones and drops some. This table has approximately 90,000 clones, 81% appearing once. Time point indicated: after dendritic cell vaccination, including at tumor progression/relapse. Sequenced material: blood, taken after dendritic cell vaccination. Receptors were obtained from a human donor with glioblastoma.

The CDR3 loop reads CASRRTGGDYGYTF. The CDR3 nucleotides are TGTGCCAGTAGGCGGACAGGGGGCGACTATGGCTACACCTTC. The chain employs TRBV19 and TRBJ1-2, with 11 bases fitting TRBD1. The V gene's germline CDR1 is LNHDA and CDR2 SQIVND (reference sequence). The V segment lost 6 bases and the J segment 3 bases; nucleotides outside the gene matches: 3. CDR3 size: 14 residues.

The chain is built from TRBV29-1 and TRBJ1-2; D unresolved. The CDR3 sequence is 13 residues long. Germline V gene sequence: CDR1 SQVTM, CDR2 ANQGSEA. Trimming took 2 bases from V and 8 from J, leaving 15 bases between them. The CDR3 loop is CSVEIRRERGYTF. CDR3 nucleotides: TGCAGCGTTGAAATCCGAAGGGAGAGGGGCTACACCTTC.

J is TRBJ2-5 and V is TRBV9, with D tentatively TRBD2 (6 bases). The germline gives CDR1 SGDLS, CDR2 YYNGEE. This CDR3 is 15 amino acids long. Trimming took 0 bases from V and 5 from J, leaving 14 bases between them. The CDR3 protein is CASSVGAGQGETQYF. In DNA, the CDR3 is TGTGCCAGCAGCGTAGGGGCGGGGCAAGGTGAGACCCAGTACTTC.

The genes are TRBV5-4 and TRBJ2-7; a possible D gene is TRBD2 (6 bases). V shed 5 bases and J shed 1 base, with 16 bases lying between them. The CDR3 spans 15 residues. The germline CDR1 and CDR2 sequences are SGHNT and YYREEE (reference sequence). For the CDR3, the DNA is TGTGCCAGCAGTCCCCCCGGGGGAAGGTCCTACGAGCAGTACTTC. Its translation: CASSPPGGRSYEQYF.

The chain is built from TRBV7-9 and TRBJ1-5; D is uncertain. Germline lookup yields CDR1 SEHNR and CDR2 FQNEAQ (reference sequence). V gave up 5 bases and J gave up 0 bases, with 5 bases separating them. This CDR3 spans 13 amino acids. The CDR3: CASSAVSNQPQHF. As DNA, the CDR3 is TGTGCCAGCAGCGCGGTTAGCAATCAGCCCCAGCATTTT.

This chain uses TRBV19 with TRBJ1-2, with D perhaps matching TRBD1 (5 bases). Deletions cut 5 bases from V and 8 bases from J, with 15 bases between. Germline CDR1 and CDR2: LNHDA and SQIVND (reference sequence). The CDR3 runs to 13 residues. The CDR3 here is CASSGRPQGGYTF. The CDR3 DNA is TGTGCCAGTAGTGGCCGACCTCAGGGAGGCTACACCTTC.

For the CDR3, the DNA is TGTGCCAGCAGCTTAGGGACTAACTCCTACGAGCAGTACTTC. Amino acid sequence: CASSLGTNSYEQYF. The gene calls are TRBV7-2 and TRBJ2-7; tentatively, D is TRBD2 (6 bases). The CDR3 covers 14 residues. V lost 1 base, J lost 0 bases, and 7 bases lay in between. Germline CDR1 is SGHTA and CDR2 is FQGNSA.

The chain links TRBV4-1 to TRBJ1-2; D is uncertain. Germline CDR1 MGHRA, CDR2 YSYEKL. There are 14 residues in the CDR3. With 0 bases removed from V and 1 base from J, the gap between germline ends came to 6 bases. The CDR3 region is CASSQDRGNYGYTF. As DNA, the CDR3 is TGCGCCAGCAGCCAAGACCGCGGTAACTATGGCTACACCTTC.

This clone came up once. The gene calls are TRBV7-2 and TRBJ2-1; the match to TRBD2 covers 12 bases. J lost 3 bases, V lost 5 bases, and 14 bases had no gene match. The CDR3 is made up of 19 amino acids. CDR1 and CDR2 (germline): SGHTA, FQGNSA. The chain's CDR3 is CASSPLLAGGNINYNEQFF. The CDR3 DNA follows: TGTGCCAGCAGCCCACTTCTAGCGGGGGGGAATATTAACTACAATGAGCAGTTCTTC.

This clone was found once. The chain has TRBV30 and TRBJ1-1; TRBD1 is a possible D gene (5 bases). The CDR3 totals 14 residues. The germline V gene has CDR1 GTSNPN and CDR2 SVGIG (reference sequence). The V and J ends lost 0 bases and 5 bases respectively, with 13 bases between them. The CDR3 here is CAWSVSRAGTEAFF. The CDR3 DNA is TGTGCCTGGAGTGTATCCAGGGCGGGGACTGAAGCTTTCTTT.

The rearrangement links TRBV7-7 to TRBJ2-5; 13 nucleotides agree with TRBD2. This CDR3 spans 18 amino acids. The germline V gene encodes CDR1 SSHAT and CDR2 FNYEAQ (reference sequence). With 4 bases clipped from V and 4 bases from J, the junction kept 12 bases outside the gene matches. The CDR3 sequence is CASSSLASTSGGGETQYF. The DNA for the CDR3 is TGTGCCAGCAGCTCCCTAGCCTCAACTAGCGGGGGGGGAGAGACCCAGTACTTC.

V and J are TRBV5-4 and TRBJ1-3; 7 nucleotides agree with TRBD1. Germline V gene lookup returns CDR1 SGHNT and CDR2 YYREEE (reference sequence). After removal of 4 bases from V and 4 bases from J, the junction contained 11 bases not matched to a gene. The CDR3 has 16 residues. The CDR3 protein is CASSTSGQPRGNTIYF. The CDR3 DNA sequence: TGTGCCAGCAGCACCTCGGGACAGCCCCGAGGAAACACCATATATTTT.

This sequence joins TRBV14 and TRBJ1-2; D gene unclear. The CDR3 totals 14 residues. Germline CDR1 SGHDN, CDR2 FVKESK. Deletions cut 1 base from V and 8 bases from J, with 14 bases between. The CDR3 nucleotides are TGTGCCAGCAGCCAAGGTGGACTCCCCCGGGGCTACACCTTC. Translation: CASSQGGLPRGYTF.

The chain has TRBV7-9 and TRBJ2-5; D gene uncertain. V was trimmed by 1 base and J by 5 bases, leaving 14 bases between them. Per the germline V gene, CDR1 is SEHNR and CDR2 is FQNEAQ (reference sequence). The CDR3 covers 15 residues. Here the CDR3 reads CASSLVMGNTETQYF. CDR3 in DNA: TGTGCCAGCAGCTTAGTTATGGGCAATACGGAGACCCAGTACTTC.

This chain links TRBV4-1 with TRBJ1-2; no clear D. The CDR3 sequence is 13 residues long. The V end was cut by 0 bases, the J end by 1 base, with 3 bases between. The germline V gene has CDR1 MGHRA and CDR2 YSYEKL. CDR3 in amino acids: CASSQDGNYGYTF. CDR3 DNA sequence: TGCGCCAGCAGCCAAGACGGTAACTATGGCTACACCTTC.